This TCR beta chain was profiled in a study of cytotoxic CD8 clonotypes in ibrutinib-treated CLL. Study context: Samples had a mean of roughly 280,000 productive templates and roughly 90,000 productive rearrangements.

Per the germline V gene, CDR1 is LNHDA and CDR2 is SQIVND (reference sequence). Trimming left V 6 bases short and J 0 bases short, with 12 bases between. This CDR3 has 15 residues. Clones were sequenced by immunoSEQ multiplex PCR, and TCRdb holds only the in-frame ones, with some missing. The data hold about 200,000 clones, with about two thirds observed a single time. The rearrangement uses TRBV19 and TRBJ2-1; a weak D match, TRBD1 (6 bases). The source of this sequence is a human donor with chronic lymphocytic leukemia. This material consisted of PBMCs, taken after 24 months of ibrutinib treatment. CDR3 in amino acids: CASSPGTTSYNEQFF. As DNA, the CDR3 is TGTGCCAGTAGCCCCGGGACAACCTCCTACAATGAGCAGTTCTTC.